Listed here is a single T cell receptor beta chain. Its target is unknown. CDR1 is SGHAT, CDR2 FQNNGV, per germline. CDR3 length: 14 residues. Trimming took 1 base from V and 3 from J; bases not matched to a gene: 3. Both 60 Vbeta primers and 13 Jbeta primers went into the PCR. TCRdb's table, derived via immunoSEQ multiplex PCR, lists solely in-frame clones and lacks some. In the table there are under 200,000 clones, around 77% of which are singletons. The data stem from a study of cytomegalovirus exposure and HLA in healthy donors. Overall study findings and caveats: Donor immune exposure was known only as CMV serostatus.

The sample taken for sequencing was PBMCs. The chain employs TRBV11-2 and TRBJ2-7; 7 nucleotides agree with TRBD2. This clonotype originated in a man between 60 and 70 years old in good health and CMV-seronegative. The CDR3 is CASSLGGGSYEQYF. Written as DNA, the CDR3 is TGTGCCAGCAGCTTAGGGGGGGGAAGCTACGAGCAGTACTTC.